The 26 T cell receptor beta chains below come from one sample, sequenced in a study of T-cell reconstitution after alpha-beta-depleted transplantation in children. It was with unique molecular identifiers that the TCRbeta library was prepared. TCRdb redid the calling of the PCR reads with MiXCR, one entry per CDR3 protein. The sample shows 250,000 to 300,000 distinct CDR3 sequences, about 9.4% of them seen only once. The sequenced sample was PBMCs, obtained before TCRalphabeta/CD19-depleted stem cell transplant. Receptors originate from a boy under two years old with acute myeloid leukemia, due to receive a stem cell transplant.

On this clonotype: One end of the junction is discordant with germline, which a read error may explain. This sequence joins TRBV6-5 and TRBJ2-4; D is perhaps TRBD2 (5 bases). Germline V lookup: CDR1 MNHEY, CDR2 SVGAGI. CDR3 length: 10 amino acids. CDR3 sequence: CASSRTPSDF. As DNA, the CDR3 is TGTGCCAGCAGTCGGACTCCGTCGGACTTC.

The sample holds many counts of this clonotype. The V gene is TRBV28, the J gene TRBJ2-3; TRBD1 is a possible D gene (6 bases). CDR1 MDHEN and CDR2 SYDVKM come from the germline V gene. This CDR3 has 16 amino acids. Trimming took 6 bases from V and 0 from J, leaving 16 bases between them. CDR3 protein: CASRRTALFSTDTQYF. The DNA of the CDR3 is TGTGCCAGCAGACGGACAGCCTTGTTTAGCACAGATACGCAGTATTTT.

The rearrangement uses TRBV7-2 and TRBJ2-1; D possibly corresponds to TRBD2 (6 bases). The CDR3 is 14 amino acids. V was pared by 6 bases and J by 7 bases, with 16 bases between. Germline CDR1 and CDR2: SGHTA and FQGNSA. CDR3 DNA: TGTGCCAGCAGTCACGGGGGTAAACGGAATGAGCAGTTCTTC. Its protein is CASSHGGKRNEQFF.

The V call is TRBV13, the J call TRBJ2-7; 7 bases align to TRBD2. Per the germline V gene, CDR1 is PRHDT and CDR2 is FYEKMQ (reference sequence). Unmatched junction bases numbered 9, after V lost 4 bases and J lost 3 bases. CDR3 length: 15 residues. CDR3 sequence: CASSWGGRGNYEQYF. Written as DNA, the CDR3 is TGTGCCAGCAGCTGGGGGGGACGGGGAAACTACGAGCAGTACTTC.

This clonotype has at least ten counts. V and J are TRBV7-9 and TRBJ2-5; tentative D call: TRBD1 (5 bases). Germline CDR1 reads SEHNR; CDR2 reads FQNEAQ (reference sequence). Deletions cut 2 bases from V and 1 base from J, with 11 bases between. This CDR3 has 15 amino acids. CDR3: CASSLRGYRQETQYF. CDR3 sequence (DNA): TGTGCCAGCAGCTTAAGGGGCTACCGCCAAGAGACCCAGTACTTC. The whole variable domain, filled in from reference TRBV7-9 and TRBJ2-5, reads DTGVSQNPRHKITKRGQNVTFRCDPISEHNRLYWYRQTLGQGPEFLTYFQNEAQLEKSRLLSDRFSAERPKGSFSTLEIQRTEQGDSAMYLCASSLRGYRQETQYFGPGTRLLVL.

On this clonotype itself: A much larger clone is a single base away; this may be a read error. The chain joins TRBV29-1 to TRBJ2-7, with TRBD2 as a possible D gene (5 bases). The length of the CDR3 is 12 residues. Looked up from germline, CDR1 is SQVTM and CDR2 is ANQGSEA. The CDR3 DNA reads as TGCGGCGTTGAAGAGGGTGGGGAAGAGCAGTACTTC. Protein: CGVEEGGEEQYF.

This clonotype was seen many times. This sequence joins TRBV5-5 and TRBJ1-4, with 7 bases lining up with TRBD1. Germline-derived CDR1 and CDR2 are SGHKS and YYEKEE (reference sequence). The J segment lost 5 bases and the V segment lost 3 bases, leaving 4 bases of the junction unmatched. The CDR3 contains 14 residues. CDR3 in DNA: TGTGCCAGCAGCTGGAGGGGGCGGAATGAAAAACTGTTTTTT. It yields the protein CASSWRGRNEKLFF.

This clonotype was detected ten times or more. The chain combines TRBV10-2 with TRBJ2-1; 7 nucleotides line up with TRBD2. This CDR3 has 17 amino acids. J lost 2 bases, V lost 0 bases, and 7 bases had no gene match. The germline CDR1 and CDR2 sequences are WSHSY and SAAADI. This CDR3 reads CASSESVLATTYNEQFF. The CDR3 nucleotides are TGCGCCAGCAGTGAGTCCGTACTAGCGACGACCTACAATGAGCAGTTCTTC.

The sample holds a few counts of this clonotype. The DNA of the CDR3 is TGTGCCATCAGTGGGTCCGTTGGGCCCCAGCATTTT. Protein: CAISGSVGPQHF. The rearrangement uses TRBV10-3 and TRBJ1-5, with D uncertain. The CDR3 loop spans 12 amino acids. Germline V lookup: CDR1 ENHRY, CDR2 SYGVKD. The germline V and J ends were trimmed by 4 bases and 9 bases, with 10 bases remaining between them.

This clonotype appeared a few times. Here the CDR3 DNA reads TGTGCCTGGAATCAAGGGGAGACCCAGTACTTC. Residues: CAWNQGETQYF. The V and J genes are TRBV30 and TRBJ2-5; D not certain. V shed 4 bases and J shed 5 bases, with 8 bases lying between them. The CDR3 runs 11 residues. CDR1 and CDR2 (germline): GTSNPN, SVGIG (reference sequence). The full variable domain, with the rest looked up from reference TRBV30 and TRBJ2-5, is SQTIHQWPATLVQPVGSPLSLECTVEGTSNPNLYWYRQAAGRGLQLLFYSVGIGQISSEVPQNLSASRPQDRQFILSSKKLLLSDSGFYLCAWNQGETQYFGPGTRLLVL.

The V and J genes are TRBV24-1 and TRBJ2-2; D is possibly TRBD2 (5 bases). CDR3 length: 16 amino acids. Germline CDR1 is KGHDR and CDR2 is SFDVKD. The V end lost 6 bases, the J end lost 0 bases, and 13 bases lay between the germline ends. CDR3 sequence reads: CATSTYGVSNTGELFF. The CDR3 DNA follows: TGTGCCACCAGTACTTACGGGGTCTCGAACACCGGGGAGCTGTTTTTT.

This clonotype was observed at least ten times. In DNA, the CDR3 is TGTGCCAGCAGTGAGGACCGCTACGAGCAGTACTTC. Translated, it gives CASSEDRYEQYF. The V call is TRBV25-1, the J call TRBJ2-7, with no clear D. In germline, CDR1 is MGHDK, CDR2 SYGVNS. Trimming pared 3 bases from V and 3 bases from J, leaving 6 bases between. There are 12 residues in the CDR3.

In this sample, this clonotype turned up many times. The rearrangement uses TRBV24-1 and TRBJ2-3, with D possibly called TRBD1 or TRBD2 (5 bases each). Trimming pared 2 bases from V and 1 base from J, leaving 9 bases between. The CDR3 has 15 residues. The germline V gene has CDR1 KGHDR and CDR2 SFDVKD. The CDR3, as DNA: TGTGCCACCAGTGATTGGGACGGGGGCACAGATACGCAGTATTTT. Protein: CATSDWDGGTDTQYF.

The sample holds a few counts of this clonotype. V and J are TRBV11-1 and TRBJ2-1; 12 bases agree with TRBD2. Trimming took 4 bases from V and 7 from J; bases not matched to a gene: 17. Germline V lookup: CDR1 SGHAT, CDR2 FQDESV (reference sequence). The CDR3 totals 19 residues. The CDR3 nucleotides are TGTGCCAGCAGCTCGAGTGGACCTAGCGGGGGGGCTCCAGGGAATGAGCAGTTCTTC. As protein: CASSSSGPSGGAPGNEQFF.

This clonotype was found many times. CDR3 residues: CSAIPGQALTDTQYF. The CDR3 DNA is TGCAGTGCAATCCCGGGACAGGCACTCACAGATACGCAGTATTTT. The chain couples TRBV20-1 to TRBJ2-3; 8 bases map to TRBD1. Germline loops: CDR1 DFQATT, CDR2 SNEGSKA (reference sequence). The CDR3 is made up of 15 amino acids. With 6 bases clipped from V and 2 bases from J, the junction kept 10 bases outside the gene matches.

Ten or more counts support this clonotype. The V call is TRBV27, the J call TRBJ2-1; no clear D. CDR1 and CDR2 (germline): MNHEY, SMNVEV (reference sequence). The ends were cut back, 2 bases at V and 8 bases at J, with 4 bases in the middle. This CDR3 region has 11 residues. CDR3: CASSLNYEQFF. The CDR3 DNA follows: TGTGCCAGCAGTTTAAACTATGAGCAGTTCTTC.

This clonotype has a count of ten or more. The genes are TRBV4-2 and TRBJ1-2; 7 positions agree with TRBD1. Germline lookup yields CDR1 LGHNA and CDR2 YNFKEQ. V dropped 5 bases and J dropped 0; count of bases not matched to a gene: 9. The CDR3 covers 16 residues. As DNA, the CDR3 is TGTGCCAGCAGCAAAGGCGACAGGGCCCCTAACTATGGCTACACCTTC. Translated, it gives CASSKGDRAPNYGYTF.

This clonotype was seen repeatedly, ten times or more. This chain links TRBV28 with TRBJ1-4; D unclear. Trimming took 5 bases from V and 3 from J, leaving 13 bases between them. The CDR3 is 15 amino acids. CDR1 is MDHEN, CDR2 SYDVKM, per germline. The CDR3 DNA follows: TGTGCCAGCAGTCCAGCCAGGCAGCCTAATGAAAAACTGTTTTTT. Its protein product is CASSPARQPNEKLFF.

In its sample, this clonotype was seen many times. V is TRBV5-1 and J is TRBJ2-7, with TRBD1 matching over 7 bases. V gave up 6 bases and J gave up 4 bases; unmatched junction bases: 4. The CDR3 totals 12 residues. CDR1 is SGHRS, CDR2 YFSETQ, per germline. DNA for the CDR3: TGCGCCAGCATGGGACAGATTTACGAGCAGTACTTC. This gives the protein CASMGQIYEQYF.

This clonotype showed up many times. The chain carries TRBV20-1 and TRBJ2-7; D possibly corresponds to TRBD1 (5 bases). V was pared by 3 bases and J by 2 bases, with 11 bases between. Germline V lookup: CDR1 DFQATT, CDR2 SNEGSKA (reference sequence). This CDR3 is built from 13 residues. CDR3 in amino acids: CSARVDRTYEQYF. The CDR3 coding sequence is TGCAGTGCTAGGGTCGACAGAACCTACGAGCAGTACTTC.

The J gene is TRBJ2-1, the V gene TRBV25-1; tentative D call: TRBD2 (5 bases). V gave up 3 bases and J gave up 8 bases, with 14 bases separating them. Germline V gene lookup returns CDR1 MGHDK and CDR2 SYGVNS. The CDR3 length is 14 residues. The CDR3 sequence is CASSEITSGYEQFF. CDR3 DNA sequence: TGTGCCAGCAGTGAGATAACTAGTGGCTATGAGCAGTTCTTC.

This clonotype has ten or more counts. This sequence joins TRBV28 and TRBJ2-3; 9 positions agree with TRBD2. The CDR3 runs to 16 residues. Germline-derived CDR1 and CDR2 are MDHEN and SYDVKM. V was clipped by 3 bases and J by 5 bases; unmatched bases: 9. CDR3 residues: CASSFSSGINGDTQYF. The DNA of the CDR3 is TGTGCCAGCAGTTTTTCTAGCGGGATAAACGGAGATACGCAGTATTTT.

This clonotype was detected many times. The chain joins TRBV11-1 to TRBJ2-1, with 7 positions matching TRBD1. The CDR3 has 12 amino acids. The germline V gene has CDR1 SGHAT and CDR2 FQDESV (reference sequence). V gave up 5 bases and J gave up 7 bases; unmatched junction bases: 2. CDR3 sequence reads: CASSKDRNEQFF. The CDR3 region has the DNA TGTGCCAGCAGCAAGGACAGGAATGAGCAGTTCTTC.

The sample holds many counts of this clonotype. The rearrangement links TRBV20-1 to TRBJ2-7; 11 bases match TRBD2. Germline V gives CDR1 DFQATT, CDR2 SNEGSKA (reference sequence). Trimming removed 6 bases from V and 3 bases from J; junction bases left unmatched: 7. The CDR3 sequence is 14 residues long. CDR3 in amino acids: CSAISGRVGYEQYF. CDR3 sequence (DNA): TGCAGTGCCATTAGCGGGAGGGTAGGCTACGAGCAGTACTTC.

Turning to this clonotype: Since a much larger clone is just one base distant, this may be a read error. This sequence joins TRBV3-1 and TRBJ1-5, with D perhaps matching TRBD1 (6 bases). The CDR3 has 14 amino acids. Trimming took off 1 base at V and 8 bases at J, with 12 bases between the two ends. Germline lookup yields CDR1 LGHDT and CDR2 YNNKEL (reference sequence). Here the CDR3 DNA reads TGTGCCAGCAGCCAAGCAGGGGCCAGGGAGCCCCAGCATTTT. Protein sequence: CASSQAGAREPQHF.

The table lists this clonotype with many counts. The CDR3 DNA follows: TGTGCCAGCAGCCCGGGACAGGGGCGAACAGATACGCAGTATTTT. Its protein is CASSPGQGRTDTQYF. This chain uses TRBV7-3 with TRBJ2-3; 10 bases are a match to TRBD1. V dropped 5 bases and J dropped 3; count of bases not matched to a gene: 5. CDR1 and CDR2 from the germline V gene are SGHTA and FQGTGA. The CDR3 has 15 residues. Based on the CDR3 plus reference TRBV7-3 and TRBJ2-3, the full variable domain is GAGVSQTPSNKVTEKGKYVELRCDPISGHTALYWYRQSLGQGPEFLIYFQGTGAADDSGLPNDRFFAVRPEGSVSTLKIQRTERGDSAVYLCASSPGQGRTDTQYFGPGTRLTVL.